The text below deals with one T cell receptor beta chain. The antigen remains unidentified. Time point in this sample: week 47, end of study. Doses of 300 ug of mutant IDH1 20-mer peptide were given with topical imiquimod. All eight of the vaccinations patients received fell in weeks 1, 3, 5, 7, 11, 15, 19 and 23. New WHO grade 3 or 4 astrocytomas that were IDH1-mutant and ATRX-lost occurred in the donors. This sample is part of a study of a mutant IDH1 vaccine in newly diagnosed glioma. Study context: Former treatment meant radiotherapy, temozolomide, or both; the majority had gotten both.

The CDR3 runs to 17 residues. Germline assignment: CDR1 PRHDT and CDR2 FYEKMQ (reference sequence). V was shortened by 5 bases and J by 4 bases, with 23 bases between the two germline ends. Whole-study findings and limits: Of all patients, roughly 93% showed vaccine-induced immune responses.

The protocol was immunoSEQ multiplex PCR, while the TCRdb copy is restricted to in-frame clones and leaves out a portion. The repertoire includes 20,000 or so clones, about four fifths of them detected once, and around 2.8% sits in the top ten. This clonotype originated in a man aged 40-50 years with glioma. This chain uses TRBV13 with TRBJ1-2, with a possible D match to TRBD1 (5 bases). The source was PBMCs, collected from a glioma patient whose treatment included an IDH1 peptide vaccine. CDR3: CASSPPLWAGLAYGYTF. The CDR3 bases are TGTGCCAGCAGCCCCCCCCTGTGGGCAGGGTTGGCCTATGGCTACACCTTC.